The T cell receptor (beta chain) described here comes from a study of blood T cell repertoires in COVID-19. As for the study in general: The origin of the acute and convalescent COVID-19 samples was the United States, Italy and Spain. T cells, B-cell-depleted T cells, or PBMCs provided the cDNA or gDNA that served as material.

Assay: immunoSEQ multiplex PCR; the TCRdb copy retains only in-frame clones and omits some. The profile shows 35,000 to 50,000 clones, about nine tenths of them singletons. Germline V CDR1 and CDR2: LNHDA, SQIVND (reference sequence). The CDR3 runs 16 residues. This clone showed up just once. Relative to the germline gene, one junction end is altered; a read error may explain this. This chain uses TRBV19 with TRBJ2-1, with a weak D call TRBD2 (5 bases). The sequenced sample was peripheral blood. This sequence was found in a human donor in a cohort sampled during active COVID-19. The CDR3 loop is CAGSIDRRSSYNEQFF. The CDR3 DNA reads TGTGCCGGTAGTATAGATCGGAGGAGCTCCTACAATGAGCAGTTCTTC. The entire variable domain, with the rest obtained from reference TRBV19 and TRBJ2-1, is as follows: DGGITQSPKYLFRKEGQNVTLSCEQNLNHDAMYWYRQDPGQGLRLIYYSQIVNDFQKGDIAEGYSVSREKKESFPLTVTSAQKNPTAFYLCAGSIDRRSSYNEQFFGPGTRLTVL.